Following are 7 T cell receptor beta chains from one sample sequenced in a study of T cells after yellow fever vaccination. Each CDR3 protein gets one entry after TCRdb re-called the 5' RACE reads with MiXCR. The sample consists of some 500,000 distinct CDR3 sequences, approximately 12% of them appearing once. This material consisted of PBMCs, taken on the day of the yellow fever booster vaccination. Source of these receptors: a man aged 25-45 years who received the YFV17D yellow fever vaccine.

This sequence joins TRBV3-1 and TRBJ2-7, with TRBD2 matching 10 bases. Germline CDR1 LGHDT, CDR2 YNNKEL (reference sequence). V lost 1 base, J lost 7 bases, and 7 bases stayed unmatched. This CDR3 spans 15 amino acids. This CDR3 reads CASSQGTSGSLEQYF. The CDR3 DNA reads as TGTGCCAGCAGCCAAGGGACTAGCGGCAGCCTGGAGCAGTACTTC.

This clonotype has only a few counts. The rearrangement links TRBV7-2 to TRBJ1-1; TRBD1 might be the D (6 bases). V was pared by 3 bases and J by 4 bases, with 15 bases between. Germline CDR1 and CDR2: SGHTA and FQGNSA. CDR3 length equals 15 residues. Here the CDR3 DNA reads TGTGCCAGCAGCTTGCTAGGGGGAAAGGGCACTGAAGCTTTCTTT. Translated, it gives CASSLLGGKGTEAFF.

This clonotype was counted a few times. The chain couples TRBV3-1 to TRBJ2-1; perhaps TRBD2 as D (5 bases). The CDR3 length is 15 residues. The germline CDR1 and CDR2 sequences are LGHDT and YNNKEL (reference sequence). The germline V and J ends were trimmed by 1 base and 5 bases, with 12 bases remaining between them. For the CDR3, the DNA is TGTGCCAGCAGCCAAGGGTCGGGGAATCACAATGAGCAGTTCTTC. Amino acids: CASSQGSGNHNEQFF.

This clonotype has just a few counts. J is TRBJ2-7 and V is TRBV7-8, with D maybe TRBD2 (5 bases). The germline gives CDR1 SGHVS, CDR2 FQNEAQ. The CDR3 loop spans 14 amino acids. Trimming removed 1 base at V and 2 bases at J, with 9 bases between. This CDR3 reads CASSLGDGTYEQYF. In DNA form, the CDR3 reads TGTGCCAGCAGCTTAGGAGACGGGACCTACGAGCAGTACTTC. The variable domain in full, with the rest retrieved from reference TRBV7-8 and TRBJ2-7, is GAGVSQSPRYKVAKRGQDVALRCDPISGHVSLFWYQQALGQGPEFLTYFQNEAQLDKSGLPSDRFFAERPEGSVSTLKIQRTQQEDSAVYLCASSLGDGTYEQYFGPGTRLTVT.

This clonotype was counted between two and nine times. The rearrangement links TRBV19 to TRBJ1-5, with TRBD1 as a possible D gene (6 bases). The CDR3 length is 14 residues. The V gene's germline CDR1 is LNHDA and CDR2 SQIVND (reference sequence). Trimming removed 2 bases at V and 6 bases at J, with 11 bases between. The CDR3 region is CASSIKDSRQPQHF. The CDR3 region has the DNA TGTGCCAGTAGTATAAAGGACAGCCGTCAGCCCCAGCATTTT.

The chain carries TRBV20-1 and TRBJ2-2; possible D gene TRBD1, 5 bases. The germline V gene has CDR1 DFQATT and CDR2 SNEGSKA (reference sequence). Trimming removed 4 bases from V and 1 base from J, with 10 bases in between. The CDR3 has 14 amino acids. The CDR3 reads CSAIETGNTGELFF. The CDR3 nucleotides read TGCAGTGCTATAGAAACAGGGAACACCGGGGAGCTGTTTTTT.

This clonotype was seen a few times. The chain employs TRBV5-4 and TRBJ1-3; D call uncertain. The CDR3 extends over 14 amino acids. Germline loops: CDR1 SGHNT, CDR2 YYREEE (reference sequence). The germline V and J ends were trimmed by 4 bases and 7 bases, with 15 bases remaining between them. The CDR3 DNA reads as TGTGCCAGCAGCCCCAGCGGACGAGACAACACCATATATTTT. This codes for CASSPSGRDNTIYF.